Listed below are T cell receptor beta chains from one sample, sequenced in a study of blood T cell repertoires in COVID-19. Only in-frame clones appear in the TCRdb table, and some are missing; sequencing was by immunoSEQ multiplex PCR. The sample includes some 130,000 clones, almost 80% of them seen just once. The sequenced sample consisted of peripheral blood. These receptors originate from a man between 60 and 70 years old who had recovered from COVID-19. Each CDR3 is given with its conserved first and last residue.

cdr3_aa: CASSHLAGATYEQYF; v_call: TRBV28; cdr3_length: 15
cdr3_aa: CSVFRLDRTAPLYGYTF; v_call: TRBV29-1; cdr3_length: 17
cdr3_aa: CASSPLGGSGMGETQYF; v_call: TRBV28; cdr3_length: 17
cdr3_aa: CATSGGETQYF; v_call: TRBV10-3; cdr3_length: 11
cdr3_aa: CASSEGPGGPYEQYF; v_call: TRBV2; cdr3_length: 15
cdr3_aa: CASSLTTGGNQPQHF; v_call: TRBV19; cdr3_length: 15
cdr3_aa: CASSIRHGNSYEQYF; v_call: TRBV27; cdr3_length: 15
cdr3_aa: CASSPPAGQGSNQPQHF; v_call: TRBV7-2; cdr3_length: 17
cdr3_aa: CASSHRQGASDTQYF; v_call: TRBV4-1; cdr3_length: 15
cdr3_aa: CASSRKSDMNTEAFF; v_call: TRBV18; cdr3_length: 15
cdr3_aa: CASSVPTGGRNTIYF; v_call: TRBV28; cdr3_length: 15
cdr3_aa: CASGYTAGGPHNEQFF; v_call: TRBV27; cdr3_length: 16
cdr3_aa: CASSRWLAGDVETQYF; v_call: TRBV19; cdr3_length: 16
cdr3_aa: CASSRGTSGGADTQYF; v_call: TRBV4-2; cdr3_length: 16
cdr3_aa: CASTGDRGPTDTQYF; v_call: TRBV6-6; cdr3_length: 15